This T cell receptor beta chain was retrieved from a study of monozygotic twins with inflammatory bowel disease (dated by TCRdb to between 2018 and 2021). The study in broad terms: The full study comprised 30 or so monozygotic twin pairs: nine German pairs (four IBD-concordant, five IBD-discordant) and 19 IBD-discordant Danish pairs. Each individual had, on average, about 151 000 unique TCRalpha sequences and 181 000 unique TCRbeta sequences available for analysis. Within discordant pairs, disease-associated traits were sought mainly by comparing IBD patients with their genetically identical healthy co-twins. Points the paper makes about the study in general: No difference in repertoire similarity was observed between concordant and discordant twins, possibly owing to limited statistical power. Background noise and inter-individual variability may have been introduced into the repertoires by the differing immunosuppressive treatments among patients. Distinction between different T cell subtypes could not be achieved in the analysis. Compared with healthy twins, IBD patients shared fewer clonotypes with other individuals, and the difference was most pronounced in patients with signs of disease activity. TCRbeta repertoire diversity, by inverse Simpson index, was decreased in IBD patients compared with their healthy co-twins. No single strong signal or clonotype linked to IBD turned up in the results, so the idea that one exists was not supported.

A roughly 2.4 ml peripheral blood sample was drawn into PAXgene tubes per donor and stored at -80°C. Total RNA was isolated from whole blood with the PAXgene blood miRNA kit on an automated QIAcube, without T cell sorting. Peripheral blood from monozygotic twin pairs who were concordant or discordant for inflammatory bowel disease underwent deep TCRalpha and TCRbeta repertoire profiling using unique molecular barcoding. For every twin pair, smoking habits were documented, and each individual was categorised as a current, former or never smoker. A note on this clonotype: The antigen this receptor binds is unknown.

CDR1 is given as MNHEY and CDR2 as SMNVEV, both from the germline V gene (reference sequence). The CDR3 sequence holds 14 residues, the cysteine and phenylalanine included. The protein alone is recorded here. Library method: 5' RACE. For each TCR library, around 3,500 ng of total RNA was used. cDNA was synthesized with SMARTScribe reverse transcriptase in eight separate reactions per sample. During cDNA synthesis, template switching was used to introduce unique molecular identifiers that contained a 6-nucleotide sample barcode. Two nested PCRs of about 15 and 9 cycles amplified the TCRalpha and TCRbeta cDNA, and bead purification followed each PCR. Before amplification, the cDNA was treated with uracil DNA-glycosylase and purified using the QIAquick PCR purification kit. The second PCR added Illumina TruSeq-compatible adapters along with sample-specific barcodes. TapeStation and Qubit were used to check library quality and concentration, and roughly 5.5 ng of each library was pooled. Sequencing of pooled libraries was carried out on an Illumina HiSeq2500 single-index Rapid Run using 2 x 100 bp reads and custom sequencing primers. On the authors' methods: UMI-based consensus assembly with MiGEC version 1.2.6 was used to correct PCR and sequencing errors. MiXCR version 2.1.1 handled V(D)J alignment, clonotype assembly and CDR3 extraction. To normalise gene usage, clonotype sharing and MAIT/NKT TCR abundance, the analysis used the top 1000, 10 000 and 20 000 clonotypes per sample. Diversity was computed as the inverse Simpson index with the vegan R package after downsampling to 27 000 UMIs. Paired Mann-Whitney U tests on discordant twin pairs were used, with Benjamini-Hochberg multiple-testing correction. TCRdb reprocessed the reads, reporting each CDR3 protein sequence once and no DNA. The V and J calls reflect TCRdb's pipeline rather than the authors' work. The data table for this sample lists about 440,000 distinct CDR3 sequences. Together, the top ten hold 2.4% of the sample.

The chain links TRBV27 with TRBJ2-7; TCRdb designates TRBD1, a call that cannot be tested without DNA. Sequenced input: blood. This TCR was recovered from a human donor with ulcerative colitis or Crohn's disease, or a healthy co-twin of an affected twin (not recorded which). The CDR3 has the sequence CASSFSTGGEEQYF.